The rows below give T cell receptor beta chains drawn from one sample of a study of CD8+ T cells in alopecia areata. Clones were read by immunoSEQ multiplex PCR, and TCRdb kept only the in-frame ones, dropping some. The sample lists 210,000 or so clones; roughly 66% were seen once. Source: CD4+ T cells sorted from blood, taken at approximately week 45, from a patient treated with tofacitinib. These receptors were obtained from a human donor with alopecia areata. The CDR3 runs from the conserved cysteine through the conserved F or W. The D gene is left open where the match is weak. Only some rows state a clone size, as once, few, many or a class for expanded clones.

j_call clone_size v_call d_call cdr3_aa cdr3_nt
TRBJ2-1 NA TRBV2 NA CASSEPGASYNEQFF TGTGCCAGCAGCGAACCGGGGGCCTCCTACAATGAGCAGTTCTTC
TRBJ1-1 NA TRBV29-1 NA CSVVKRMNTEAFF TGCAGCGTTGTTAAGCGCATGAACACTGAAGCTTTCTTT
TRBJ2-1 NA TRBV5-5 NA CASCHLTSPHYNEQFF TGTGCCAGCTGCCACCTTACTAGTCCCCACTACAATGAGCAGTTCTTC
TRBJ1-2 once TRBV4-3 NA CASSPPGRDYGYTF TGCGCCAGCAGCCCCCCCGGCCGGGACTATGGCTACACCTTC
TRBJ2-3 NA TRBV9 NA CASSVEDTQYF TGTGCCAGCAGCGTAGAGGATACGCAGTATTTT
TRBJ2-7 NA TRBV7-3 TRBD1 CASSLMAGQAYEQYF TGTGCCAGCAGCTTAATGGCGGGACAGGCCTACGAGCAGTACTTC
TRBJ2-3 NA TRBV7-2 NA CASSLTGGPFPDTQYF TGTGCCAGCAGCCTAACGGGGGGCCCCTTTCCGGATACGCAGTATTTT
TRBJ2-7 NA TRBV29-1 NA CSGGRGQQIEMYEQYF TGCAGCGGGGGGCGCGGGCAGCAGATCGAGATGTACGAGCAGTACTTC
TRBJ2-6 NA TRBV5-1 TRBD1 CASSGQDGTGANVLTF TGCGCCAGCAGCGGACAGGACGGCACTGGGGCCAACGTCCTGACTTTC
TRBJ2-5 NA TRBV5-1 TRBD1 CASSDTNRGQGTQYF TGCGCCAGCAGCGACACTAACAGGGGGCAGGGGACCCAGTACTTC
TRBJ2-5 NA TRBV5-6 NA CASSFGETQYF TGTGCCAGCAGCTTCGGGGAGACCCAGTACTTC
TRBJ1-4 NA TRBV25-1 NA CASSAKTGWGEKLFF TGTGCCAGCAGTGCCAAAACAGGATGGGGTGAAAAACTGTTTTTT
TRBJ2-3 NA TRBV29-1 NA CSVLRPLTDTQYF TGCAGCGTCCTACGCCCCCTCACAGATACGCAGTATTTT
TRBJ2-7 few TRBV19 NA CASSISSGTSYEQYF TGTGCCAGTAGTATCTCGTCGGGGACCTCCTACGAGCAGTACTTC
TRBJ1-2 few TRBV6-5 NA CATTTGNSGYTF TGTGCCACCACGACAGGAAACTCTGGCTACACCTTC
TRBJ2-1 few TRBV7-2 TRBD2 CASSLMLAGANEQFF TGTGCCAGCAGCTTAATGCTAGCGGGGGCAAATGAGCAGTTCTTC
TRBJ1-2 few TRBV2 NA CASSEAAGPYGYTF TGTGCCAGCAGTGAAGCTGCAGGCCCCTATGGCTACACCTTC
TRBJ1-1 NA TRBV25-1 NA CASKRTKNTEAFF TGTGCCAGCAAGCGGACAAAGAACACTGAAGCTTTCTTT
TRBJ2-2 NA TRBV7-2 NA CASSLAGNTGELFF TGTGCCAGCAGCTTAGCAGGGAACACCGGGGAGCTGTTTTTT
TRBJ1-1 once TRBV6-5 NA CASSQGPSAFF TGTGCCAGCAGTCAAGGGCCATCGGCTTTCTTT
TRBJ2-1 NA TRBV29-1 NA CSVDSVLNEQFF TGCAGCGTTGATTCGGTCCTTAATGAGCAGTTCTTC
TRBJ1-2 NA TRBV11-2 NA CASTSTHRGYTF TGTGCCAGCACCTCTACTCACAGGGGCTACACCTTC
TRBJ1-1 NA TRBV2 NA CASSEGRGRTEAFF TGTGCCAGCAGTGAGGGCAGGGGACGGACTGAAGCTTTCTTT
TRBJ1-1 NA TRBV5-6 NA CASSLAARQPNTEAFF TGTGCCAGCAGCTTGGCCGCACGGCAGCCGAACACTGAAGCTTTCTTT
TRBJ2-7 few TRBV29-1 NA CSVGGTFYEQYF TGCAGCGTTGGAGGGACATTCTACGAGCAGTACTTC
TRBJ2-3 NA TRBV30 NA CAWSQGGGATDTQYF TGTGCCTGGAGCCAAGGGGGAGGGGCCACAGATACGCAGTATTTT
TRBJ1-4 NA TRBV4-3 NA CASSQVGSEKLFF TGCGCCAGCAGCCAAGTCGGGTCCGAAAAACTGTTTTTT
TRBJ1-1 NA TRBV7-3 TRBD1 CASSPTGQGMNTEAFF TGTGCCAGCAGCCCCACGGGACAGGGAATGAACACTGAAGCTTTCTTT
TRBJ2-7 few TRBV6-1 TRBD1 CASRRQGSYEQYF TGTGCCAGCAGGAGACAGGGAAGCTACGAGCAGTACTTC
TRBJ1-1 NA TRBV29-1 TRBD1 CSVCRQGIMNTEAFF TGCAGCGTTTGCCGACAGGGCATTATGAACACTGAAGCTTTCTTT
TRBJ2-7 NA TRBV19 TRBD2 CASSPWTSGGPYEQYF TGTGCCAGTAGTCCCTGGACTAGCGGGGGCCCCTACGAGCAGTACTTC
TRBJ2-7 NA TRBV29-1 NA CSVGLLGAYEQYF TGCAGCGTGGGACTTTTAGGAGCCTACGAGCAGTACTTC
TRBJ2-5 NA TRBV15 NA CATSRAGTQYF TGTGCCACCAGCAGAGCGGGGACCCAGTACTTC
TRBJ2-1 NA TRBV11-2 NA CASSLDSGLGGEQFF TGTGCCAGCAGCTTAGATAGCGGTCTCGGCGGTGAGCAGTTCTTC
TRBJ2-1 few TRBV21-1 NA CASSKGLRGVYNEQFF TGTGCCAGCAGCAAAGGGCTCAGGGGTGTCTACAATGAGCAGTTCTTC
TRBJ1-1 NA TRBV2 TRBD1 CASSGQGGMNTEAFF TGTGCCAGCTCCGGACAGGGAGGGATGAACACTGAAGCTTTCTTT
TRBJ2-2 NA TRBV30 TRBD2 CAWSIQASGHTGELFF TGTGCCTGGAGTATCCAGGCTAGCGGCCACACCGGGGAGCTGTTTTTT
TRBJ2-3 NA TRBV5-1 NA CASSSSTGADTQYF TGCGCCAGCAGCTCCTCTACCGGGGCAGATACGCAGTATTTT
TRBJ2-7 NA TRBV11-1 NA CASSTGLNYEQYF TGTGCCAGCAGCACGGGTCTGAACTACGAGCAGTACTTC
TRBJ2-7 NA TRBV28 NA CASSQGGYEQYF TGTGCCAGCAGCCAAGGGGGTTACGAGCAGTACTTC
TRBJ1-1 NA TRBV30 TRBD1 CAWSVVRTGRRMNTEAFF TGTGCCTGGAGTGTAGTTAGGACAGGCCGCCGAATGAACACTGAAGCTTTCTTT
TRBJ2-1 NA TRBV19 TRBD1 CASSLGAGGSGEQFF TGTGCCAGTAGCCTAGGCGCAGGGGGCTCGGGTGAGCAGTTCTTC